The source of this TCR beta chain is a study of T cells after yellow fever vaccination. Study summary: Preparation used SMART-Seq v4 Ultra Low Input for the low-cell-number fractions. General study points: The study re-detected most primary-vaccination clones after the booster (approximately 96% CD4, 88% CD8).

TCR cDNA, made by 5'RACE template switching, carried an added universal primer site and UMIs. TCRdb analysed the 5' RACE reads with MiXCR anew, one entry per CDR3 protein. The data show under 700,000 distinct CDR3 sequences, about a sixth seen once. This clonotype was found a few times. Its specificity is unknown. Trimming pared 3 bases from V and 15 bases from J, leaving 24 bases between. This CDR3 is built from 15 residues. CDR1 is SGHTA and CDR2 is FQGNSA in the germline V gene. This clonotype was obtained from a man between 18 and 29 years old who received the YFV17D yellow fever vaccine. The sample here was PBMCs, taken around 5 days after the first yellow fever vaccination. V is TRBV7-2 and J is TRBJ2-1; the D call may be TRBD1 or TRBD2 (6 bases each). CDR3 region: CASSFLDVGGRKPFF. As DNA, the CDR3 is TGTGCCAGCAGCTTTCTCGATGTGGGGGGCCGAAAGCCGTTCTTC.